This passage covers 18 T cell receptor beta chains from one sample sequenced in a study of T-cell memory formation after mild COVID-19. TCRdb independently ran MiXCR on the 5' RACE reads; one entry per CDR3 protein. The sample carries around 320,000 distinct CDR3 sequences, about 13% recorded once. Sequencing input: PBMCs or a T cell subset sorted from them (not recorded which). These receptors all stem from a man between 18 and 29 years old who had mild COVID-19 (a few samples of this study predate the infection). Cell type and time point are not known.

This clonotype appeared many times. The rearrangement joins TRBV29-1 to TRBJ2-3; TRBD1 agrees at 7 bases. The V gene end was trimmed by 6 bases and the J gene end by 3 bases; junction bases not matched to a gene: 9. CDR3 size: 14 residues. The germline CDR1 and CDR2 sequences are SQVTM and ANQGSEA. The chain's CDR3 is CSVVKDRLTDTQYF. The DNA of the CDR3 is TGCAGCGTCGTAAAGGACAGGTTAACAGATACGCAGTATTTT.

This clonotype was recorded a few times. Here the CDR3 DNA reads TGCGCCAGCAGCCAAGGCCGGGGGACTATGGCCTACGAGCAGTACTTC. This gives the protein CASSQGRGTMAYEQYF. This chain links TRBV4-3 with TRBJ2-7; TRBD2 aligns across 7 bases. The junction had 8 bases not matched to a gene; V was cut back by 1 base and J by 2 bases. CDR3 length: 16 residues. Germline V gene data show CDR1 as LGHNA and CDR2 as YSLEER.

The rearrangement uses TRBV4-2 and TRBJ2-1; TRBD2 is a possible D gene (6 bases). Germline CDR1 LGHNA, CDR2 YNFKEQ. This CDR3 comprises 11 residues. With 1 base removed from V and 12 bases from J, the gap between germline ends came to 7 bases. This CDR3 reads CASSQGRGQFF. The DNA for the CDR3 is TGTGCCAGCAGCCAAGGGCGGGGGCAGTTCTTC.

This clonotype was counted a single time. V gene TRBV11-2 combines with J gene TRBJ1-3; no firm D call. Germline V lookup: CDR1 SGHAT, CDR2 FQNNGV. V lost 0 bases and J lost 4, with 4 bases in between. The CDR3 extends over 13 amino acids. Written as DNA, the CDR3 is TGTGCCAGCAGCTTAGACGCCGGAAACACCATATATTTT. Translating gives CASSLDAGNTIYF.

As for this clonotype: At one boundary the junction diverges from the germline segment, which might be a read error. This rearrangement joins TRBV10-3 to TRBJ2-5; 12 bases align to TRBD2. Per germline, CDR1 ENHRY and CDR2 SYGVKD. The CDR3 loop spans 14 amino acids. The CDR3 region is CALRRTSGEETQYF. CDR3 bases: TGTGCCCTCAGGAGGACTAGCGGGGAAGAGACCCAGTACTTC.

In nucleotides, the CDR3 is TGTGCCAGCAGCTTAGCTCTAGGGGGGGGAGAGACCCAGTACTTC. Amino acid sequence: CASSLALGGGETQYF. The chain is built from TRBV7-2 and TRBJ2-5, with D perhaps matching TRBD2 (7 bases). Trimming stripped 0 bases from V and 4 bases from J, with 12 bases between. The CDR3 covers 15 residues. Germline V CDR1 and CDR2: SGHTA, FQGNSA.

This clonotype was detected a few times. The rearrangement joins TRBV7-2 to TRBJ1-1; the D is unclear. Germline CDR1 reads SGHTA; CDR2 reads FQGNSA. The CDR3 extends over 14 amino acids. Trimming took 6 bases from V and 1 from J, leaving 12 bases between them. Here the CDR3 reads CASSYLAGNTEAFF. The CDR3, as DNA: TGTGCCAGCAGTTACCTGGCCGGGAACACTGAAGCTTTCTTT.

This clonotype has just a few counts. The V gene is TRBV2, the J gene TRBJ2-3, with unresolved D. The CDR3 extends over 16 amino acids. The germline gives CDR1 SNHLY, CDR2 FYNNEI. V shed 7 bases and J shed 0 bases, with 17 bases lying between them. The CDR3 region has the DNA TGTGCCAGCACCACGCTTCCAGGACGTAGCACAGATACGCAGTATTTT. Its protein product is CASTTLPGRSTDTQYF.

The V call is TRBV9, the J call TRBJ2-5; D remains unclear. Germline V gene sequence: CDR1 SGDLS, CDR2 YYNGEE. This CDR3 is 12 amino acids long. V lost 3 bases, J lost 5 bases, and 8 bases lay in between. CDR3 nucleotides: TGTGCCAGCAGCGCAGAACCGGAGACCCAGTACTTC. Translation gives CASSAEPETQYF.

This clonotype was seen ten or more times. The CDR3 region is CASSPRGDSGYNEQFF. The CDR3 DNA sequence: TGCGCCAGCAGCCCGAGGGGGGACTCAGGGTACAATGAGCAGTTCTTC. The gene calls are TRBV5-1 and TRBJ2-1; D may be TRBD1 or TRBD2 (6 bases each). Germline CDR1 SGHRS, CDR2 YFSETQ. The CDR3 sequence is 16 residues long. V lost 4 bases and J 4 bases, leaving 18 bases between the germline ends.

The V call is TRBV7-3, the J call TRBJ2-1; D unresolved. The germline V gene encodes CDR1 SGHTA and CDR2 FQGTGA. Trimming pared 0 bases from V and 0 bases from J, leaving 9 bases between. This CDR3 is 16 amino acids long. The CDR3 bases are TGTGCCAGCAGCTTAACCCACGCGAGCTCCTACAATGAGCAGTTCTTC. It codes for CASSLTHASSYNEQFF.

The gene calls are TRBV14 and TRBJ2-5; D ambiguous. The ends were cut back, 0 bases at V and 5 bases at J, with 7 bases in the middle. The CDR3 is 13 amino acids. The germline CDR1 and CDR2 sequences are SGHDN and FVKESK. CDR3 loop: CASSQDGWETQYF. CDR3 DNA: TGTGCCAGCAGCCAAGATGGGTGGGAGACCCAGTACTTC.

This clonotype was seen a few times. The genes are TRBV3-1 and TRBJ2-1; tentatively, D is TRBD1 or TRBD2 (5 bases each). This CDR3 spans 16 amino acids. The germline gives CDR1 LGHDT, CDR2 YNNKEL (reference sequence). Trimming shortened V by 0 bases and J by 8 bases, and 17 bases separated the two germline ends. The CDR3 reads CASSQDKGTLGDEQFF. The CDR3 region has the DNA TGTGCCAGCAGCCAAGACAAAGGGACCCTTGGGGATGAGCAGTTCTTC.

This clonotype occurred a few times. The V gene is TRBV24-1, the J gene TRBJ1-5; 7 bases agree with TRBD1. The CDR3 covers 15 residues. Germline CDR1 is KGHDR and CDR2 is SFDVKD. J was trimmed by 8 bases and V by 3 bases; bases with no gene match: 9. The CDR3 nucleotides read TGTGCCACCAGTGATACTAGACAGGGAGTGAAGCCCCAGCATTTT. It yields the protein CATSDTRQGVKPQHF.

This clonotype was detected only a few times. CDR3 coding DNA: TGTGCCAGCAGCCAAGAAGAGGTGGTGGTTGGAAACACCATATATTTT. Its protein product is CASSQEEVVVGNTIYF. The chain couples TRBV3-1 to TRBJ1-3; the D is unclear. With 0 bases removed from V and 3 bases from J, the gap between germline ends came to 12 bases. This CDR3 is 16 amino acids long. Germline-derived CDR1 and CDR2 are LGHDT and YNNKEL (reference sequence).

This clonotype was counted only a few times. The chain is built from TRBV4-1 and TRBJ2-3; 9 bases map to TRBD1. Germline V gene sequence: CDR1 MGHRA, CDR2 YSYEKL. There are 17 residues in the CDR3. J gave up 5 bases and V 2 bases, and 11 bases lay outside the gene matches. The CDR3 protein is CASSQSSNRGRLDTQYF. For the CDR3, the DNA is TGCGCCAGCAGCCAATCCTCGAACAGGGGGCGCTTAGATACGCAGTATTTT.

This clonotype was counted a few times. The J gene is TRBJ2-1, the V gene TRBV7-2, with a tentative D call TRBD2 (5 bases). There are 14 residues in the CDR3. Germline V gene sequence: CDR1 SGHTA, CDR2 FQGNSA. The V gene lost 1 base and the J gene lost 5 bases, with 9 bases spanning the gap. The CDR3 reads CASSLVTGNNEQFF. CDR3 DNA: TGTGCCAGCAGCTTAGTGACCGGGAACAATGAGCAGTTCTTC.

There are a few counts of this clonotype. This rearrangement joins TRBV7-8 to TRBJ2-2, with a possible D match to TRBD2 (6 bases). Germline CDR1 is SGHVS and CDR2 is FQNEAQ. This CDR3 is 16 amino acids long. Trimming pared 4 bases from V and 0 bases from J, leaving 12 bases between. In DNA, the CDR3 is TGTGCCAGCAGCTCGAGGACTATCGCGAACACCGGGGAGCTGTTTTTT. This translates into CASSSRTIANTGELFF. The full variable domain, completed using reference TRBV7-8 and TRBJ2-2, is GAGVSQSPRYKVAKRGQDVALRCDPISGHVSLFWYQQALGQGPEFLTYFQNEAQLDKSGLPSDRFFAERPEGSVSTLKIQRTQQEDSAVYLCASSSRTIANTGELFFGEGSRLTVL.